The source of this T cell receptor (beta chain) is a study of T-cell memory formation after mild COVID-19. This clonotype was seen more than once but under ten times. Its cognate antigen is unknown. TCRdb processed the 5' RACE reads anew with MiXCR; each CDR3 protein has one entry. The sample holds 190,000 or so distinct CDR3 sequences, 20% to 25% seen once. Whole-study findings and limits: The study found contracting CD4+ clones mainly in CM and EM and contracting CD8+ clones in EMRA. Within pre-infection memory, some responding clones were found, suggesting cross-reactive memory joined.

This CDR3 is 13 amino acids long. Germline CDR1 is PRHDT and CDR2 is FYEKMQ (reference sequence). The V end was cut by 3 bases, the J end by 4 bases, with 8 bases between. The chain carries TRBV13 and TRBJ2-3; D might be TRBD1 (5 bases). The specimen was PBMCs or a T cell subset sorted from them (not recorded which). The sequence came from an adult woman who had mild COVID-19 (a few samples of this study predate the infection). Cell type and time point are not known. CDR3 sequence reads: CASSFWGSDTQYF. As DNA, the CDR3 is TGTGCCAGCAGCTTCTGGGGCTCAGATACGCAGTATTTT.